This T cell receptor (beta chain) was observed in a study of blood T cell repertoires in COVID-19. Study-wide background: Samples taken during acute and convalescent COVID-19 were collected in the United States, Italy and Spain.

V gave up 6 bases and J gave up 8 bases, with 13 bases separating them. CDR3 length: 12 amino acids. CDR1 and CDR2 (germline): MNHEY, SVGEGT. Authors' analysis steps: Estimated nucleated cell counts came from reference gene primer amplification. Clones were read by immunoSEQ multiplex PCR, and TCRdb kept only the in-frame ones, dropping some. V and J calls and clone size are those listed in that table; D and trimming were worked out from the DNA. The data show approximately 15,000 clones, around 89% seen once. The sequenced sample consisted of peripheral blood. V and J are TRBV6-2 or TRBV6-3 and TRBJ1-2; unclear D gene. The sequence came from a human donor in a cohort sampled during active COVID-19. CDR3 in DNA: TGTGCCAGCAGCCTGACGGTGGGCGGCTACACCTTC. Translated, it gives CASSLTVGGYTF.